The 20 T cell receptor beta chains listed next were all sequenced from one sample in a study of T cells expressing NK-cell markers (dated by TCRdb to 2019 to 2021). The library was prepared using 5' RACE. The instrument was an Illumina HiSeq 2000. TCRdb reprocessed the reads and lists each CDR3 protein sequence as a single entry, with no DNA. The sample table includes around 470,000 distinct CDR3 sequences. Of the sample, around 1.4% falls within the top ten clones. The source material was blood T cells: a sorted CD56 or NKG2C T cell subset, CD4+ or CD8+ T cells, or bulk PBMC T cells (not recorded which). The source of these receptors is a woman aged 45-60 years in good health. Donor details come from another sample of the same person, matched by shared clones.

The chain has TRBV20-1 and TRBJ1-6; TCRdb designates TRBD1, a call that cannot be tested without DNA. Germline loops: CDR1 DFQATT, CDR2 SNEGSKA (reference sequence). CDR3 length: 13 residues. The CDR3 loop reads CSASRGGDSPLHF.

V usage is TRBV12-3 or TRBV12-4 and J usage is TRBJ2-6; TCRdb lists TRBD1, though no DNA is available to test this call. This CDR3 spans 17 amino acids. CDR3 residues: CAILPGQGAGGANVLTF.

The CDR3 sequence is CSARDGGSFVETQYF. The chain joins TRBV20-1 to TRBJ2-5; TCRdb selects TRBD2, and the lack of DNA leaves this call unchecked. Germline V gene data show CDR1 as DFQATT and CDR2 as SNEGSKA (reference sequence). The CDR3 is 15 amino acids.

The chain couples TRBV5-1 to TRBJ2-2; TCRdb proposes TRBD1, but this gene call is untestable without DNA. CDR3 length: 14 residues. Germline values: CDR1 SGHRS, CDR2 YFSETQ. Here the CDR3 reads CASSRRQGSGELFF.

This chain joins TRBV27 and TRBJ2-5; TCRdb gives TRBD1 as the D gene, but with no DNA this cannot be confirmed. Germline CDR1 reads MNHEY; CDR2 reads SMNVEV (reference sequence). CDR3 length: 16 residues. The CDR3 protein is CASSSLSSRAFEAQYF.

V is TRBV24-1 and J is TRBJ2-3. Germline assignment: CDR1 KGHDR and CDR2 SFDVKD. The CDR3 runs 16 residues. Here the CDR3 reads CATSDFGSRGTDTQYF.

CDR3 region: CARGDRAKNIQYF. The rearrangement links TRBV2 to TRBJ2-4; there is no DNA to check the TCRdb D call of TRBD1. Germline values: CDR1 SNHLY, CDR2 FYNNEI. The CDR3 is 13 amino acids. Using reference TRBV2 and TRBJ2-4 for the parts outside the CDR3, the full variable domain is EPEVTQTPSHQVTQMGQEVILRCVPISNHLYFYWYRQILGQKVEFLVSFYNNEISEKSEIFDDQFSVERPDGSNFTLKIRSTKLEDSAMYFCARGDRAKNIQYFGAGTRLSVL.

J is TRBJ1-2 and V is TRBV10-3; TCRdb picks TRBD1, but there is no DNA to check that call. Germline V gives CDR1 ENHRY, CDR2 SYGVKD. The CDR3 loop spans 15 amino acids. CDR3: CAISEPWDSNYGYTF.

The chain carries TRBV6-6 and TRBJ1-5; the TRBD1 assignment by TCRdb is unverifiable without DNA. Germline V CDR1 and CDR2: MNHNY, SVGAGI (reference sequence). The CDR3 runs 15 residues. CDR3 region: CASSQKGQWGQPQHF.

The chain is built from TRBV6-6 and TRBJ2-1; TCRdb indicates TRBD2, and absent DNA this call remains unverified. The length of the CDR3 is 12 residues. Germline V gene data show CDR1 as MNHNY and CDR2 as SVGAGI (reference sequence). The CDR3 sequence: CASSALGWEQFF.

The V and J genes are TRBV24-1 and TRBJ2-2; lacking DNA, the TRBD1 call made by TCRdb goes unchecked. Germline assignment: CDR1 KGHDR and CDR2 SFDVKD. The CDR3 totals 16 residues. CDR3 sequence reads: CATSDPRKGRIGELFF.

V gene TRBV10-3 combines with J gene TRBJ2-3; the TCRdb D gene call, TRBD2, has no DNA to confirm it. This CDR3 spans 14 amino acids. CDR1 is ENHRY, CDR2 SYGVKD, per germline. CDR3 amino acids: CASSGGRSPDTQYF.

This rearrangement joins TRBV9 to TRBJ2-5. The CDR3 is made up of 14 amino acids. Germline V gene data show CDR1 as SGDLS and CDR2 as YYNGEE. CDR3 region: CASSVAATKETQYF.

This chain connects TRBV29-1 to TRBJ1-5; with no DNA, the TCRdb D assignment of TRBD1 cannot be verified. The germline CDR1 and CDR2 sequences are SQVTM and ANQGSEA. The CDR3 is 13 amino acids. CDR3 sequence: CSVSRGSNQPQHF.

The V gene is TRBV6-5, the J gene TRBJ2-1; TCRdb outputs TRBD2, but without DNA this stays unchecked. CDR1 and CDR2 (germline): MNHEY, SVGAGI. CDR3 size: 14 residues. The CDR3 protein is CASKGRDPFDEQFF.

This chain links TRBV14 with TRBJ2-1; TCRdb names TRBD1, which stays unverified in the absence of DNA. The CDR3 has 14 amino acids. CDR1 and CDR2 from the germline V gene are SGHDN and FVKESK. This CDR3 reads CASSPLLLGAEQFF.

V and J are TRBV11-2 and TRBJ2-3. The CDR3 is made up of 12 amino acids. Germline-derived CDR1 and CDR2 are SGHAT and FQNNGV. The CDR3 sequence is CASSRSTYTQYF.

The CDR3 is CASSYRRTEAFF. The chain employs TRBV6-6 and TRBJ1-1. The CDR3 is 12 residues long. Germline V gene sequence: CDR1 MNHNY, CDR2 SVGAGI (reference sequence).

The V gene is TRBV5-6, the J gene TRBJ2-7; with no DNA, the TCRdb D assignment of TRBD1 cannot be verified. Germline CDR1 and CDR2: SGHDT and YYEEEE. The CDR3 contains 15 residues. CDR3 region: CASSLDGTIGGEQYF.

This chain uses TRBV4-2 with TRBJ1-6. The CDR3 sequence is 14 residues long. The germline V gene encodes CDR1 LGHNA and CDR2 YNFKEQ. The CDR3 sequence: CASSQEGWNSPLHF.